This passage covers 19 T cell receptor beta chains from one sample sequenced in a study of neurological immune-mediated disorders. MiXCR was run by TCRdb on the 5' RACE reads, yielding one entry per CDR3 protein. The sample shows under 80,000 distinct CDR3 sequences, roughly 4.8% of them seen only once. Specimen: PBMCs. These receptors were taken from a woman aged 50 to 60 with multiple sclerosis.

This clonotype was observed many times. The chain employs TRBV4-1 and TRBJ1-5; the match to TRBD1 covers 9 bases. Per the germline V gene, CDR1 is MGHRA and CDR2 is YSYEKL. The CDR3 length is 17 residues. Trimming took 5 bases from V and 4 from J; bases not matched to a gene: 12. This CDR3 reads CASSFPTGTGLNQPQHF. The CDR3 DNA reads TGCGCCAGCAGCTTCCCAACCGGGACAGGGCTGAATCAGCCCCAGCATTTT.

The chain is built from TRBV9 and TRBJ2-3; D is possibly TRBD2 (5 bases). V lost 6 bases, J lost 2 bases, and 22 bases lay in between. This CDR3 spans 17 amino acids. Germline V CDR1 and CDR2: SGDLS, YYNGEE. The CDR3 is CASTPSWRLGTTDTQYF. The DNA for the CDR3 is TGTGCCAGCACCCCGAGTTGGAGGCTAGGAACCACAGATACGCAGTATTTT.

This clonotype occurred many times. The V gene is TRBV10-3, the J gene TRBJ1-2; no clear D gene. V dropped 7 bases and J dropped 0 bases, with 15 bases sitting between them. The CDR3 runs to 15 residues. The germline V gene encodes CDR1 ENHRY and CDR2 SYGVKD. CDR3 sequence reads: CAINQRLQANYGYTF. CDR3 in DNA: TGTGCCATCAACCAAAGGTTACAAGCTAACTATGGCTACACCTTC.

This clonotype was seen ten or more times. The rearrangement joins TRBV29-1 to TRBJ1-5; D uncertain. Germline V lookup: CDR1 SQVTM, CDR2 ANQGSEA. V was shortened by 4 bases and J by 5 bases, with 9 bases between the two germline ends. The length of the CDR3 is 12 residues. CDR3 nucleotide sequence: TGCAGCGTTGGAGATTTTGATCAGCCCCAGCATTTT. It yields the protein CSVGDFDQPQHF.

In its sample, this clonotype was seen a few times. The rearrangement uses TRBV3-1 and TRBJ2-2; D is undetermined. Between the trimmed V and J ends, which lost 5 bases and 7 bases, there was a span of 8 bases. CDR3 length: 12 residues. CDR1 LGHDT and CDR2 YNNKEL come from the germline V gene (reference sequence). CDR3 sequence: CASSTSIGELFF. In DNA, the CDR3 is TGTGCCAGCAGCACGTCTATCGGGGAGCTGTTTTTT. The whole variable domain, remainder taken from reference TRBV3-1 and TRBJ2-2, is DTAVSQTPKYLVTQMGNDKSIKCEQNLGHDTMYWYKQDSKKFLKIMFSYNNKELIINETVPNRFSPKSPDKAHLNLHINSLELGDSAVYFCASSTSIGELFFGEGSRLTVL.

This clonotype is classed as large. V is TRBV5-1 and J is TRBJ2-7; 7 bases are a match to TRBD1. V lost 4 bases and J lost 0; bases outside the gene matches: 7. The CDR3 totals 15 residues. Germline CDR1 SGHRS, CDR2 YFSETQ. The CDR3 DNA follows: TGCGCCAGCAGCGGGGGACAGTCGAGCTCCTACGAGCAGTACTTC. Protein product: CASSGGQSSSYEQYF.

This clonotype came up many times. This sequence joins TRBV5-1 and TRBJ2-5, with 10 bases that match TRBD2. CDR1 is SGHRS, CDR2 YFSETQ, per germline. V shed 4 bases and J 4 bases; nucleotides not matched to a gene: 1. CDR3 length: 13 amino acids. CDR3 sequence reads: CASSIAGGETQYF. For the CDR3, the DNA is TGCGCCAGCAGCATAGCGGGGGGAGAGACCCAGTACTTC.

At least ten counts were recorded for this clonotype. The rearrangement links TRBV9 to TRBJ1-4, with D possibly TRBD1 on 5 matching bases. The CDR3 sequence is 16 residues long. CDR1 and CDR2 from the germline V gene are SGDLS and YYNGEE. Deletions cut 4 bases from V and 2 bases from J, with 15 bases between. Written as DNA, the CDR3 is TGTGCCAGCAGCCCCCACGGGGCAGGCACTAATGAAAAACTGTTTTTT. Translated, it gives CASSPHGAGTNEKLFF.

This clonotype appeared many times. The gene calls are TRBV7-2 and TRBJ2-7; D uncertain. Germline CDR1 is SGHTA and CDR2 is FQGNSA. This CDR3 has 13 amino acids. Trimming pared 5 bases from V and 1 base from J, leaving 9 bases between. CDR3 coding DNA: TGTGCCAGCAGCACGGCCGGTTCCTACGAGCAGTACTTC. Amino acids: CASSTAGSYEQYF.

This clonotype was seen at least ten times. V is TRBV7-2 and J is TRBJ1-6, with D perhaps TRBD1 (6 bases). Trimming left V 4 bases short and J 1 base short, with 11 bases between. Per the germline V gene, CDR1 is SGHTA and CDR2 is FQGNSA. The CDR3 is 16 residues long. The CDR3 protein is CASSSGARSYNSPLHF. DNA for the CDR3: TGTGCCAGCAGCTCAGGGGCGAGGTCCTATAATTCACCCCTCCACTTT. Complete variable domain (other parts from reference TRBV7-2 and TRBJ1-6): GAGVSQSPSNKVTEKGKDVELRCDPISGHTALYWYRQSLGQGLEFLIYFQGNSAPDKSGLPSDRFSAERTGGSVSTLTIQRTQQEDSAVYLCASSSGARSYNSPLHFGNGTRLTVT.

This clonotype was seen at least ten times. This sequence joins TRBV29-1 and TRBJ1-1, with 8 bases aligning to TRBD1. The trim removed 7 bases at V and 10 bases at J, leaving 8 bases unmatched. The germline V gene encodes CDR1 SQVTM and CDR2 ANQGSEA. The CDR3 runs 11 residues. CDR3 protein: CSATYTGGAFF. CDR3 DNA sequence: TGCAGCGCGACATATACAGGGGGAGCTTTCTTT.

This clonotype was seen repeatedly, ten times or more. This chain connects TRBV27 to TRBJ1-5; weak D call: TRBD1 (6 bases). The V and J ends lost 0 bases and 2 bases respectively, with 14 bases between them. CDR1 MNHEY and CDR2 SMNVEV come from the germline V gene (reference sequence). This CDR3 spans 17 amino acids. The CDR3 sequence: CASSLSIRPGGNQPQHF. The CDR3 DNA reads as TGTGCCAGCAGTTTATCGATTCGGCCAGGGGGCAATCAGCCCCAGCATTTT.

The chain carries TRBV18 and TRBJ2-2, with D maybe TRBD2 (5 bases). This CDR3 has 14 amino acids. V gave up 3 bases and J gave up 0 bases, with 5 bases separating them. CDR1 is KGHSH and CDR2 is LQKENI in the germline V gene. CDR3 sequence reads: CASSPGTNTGELFF. The CDR3 bases are TGTGCCAGCTCACCCGGGACGAACACCGGGGAGCTGTTTTTT. The whole variable domain, filled in from reference TRBV18 and TRBJ2-2, reads NAGVMQNPRHLVRRRGQEARLRCSPMKGHSHVYWYRQLPEEGLKFMVYLQKENIIDESGMPKERFSAEFPKEGPSILRIQQVVRGDSAAYFCASSPGTNTGELFFGEGSRLTVL.

This clonotype was seen many times. V usage is TRBV7-2 and J usage is TRBJ2-5; D ambiguous. With 3 bases removed from V and 5 bases from J, the gap between germline ends came to 10 bases. Per germline, CDR1 SGHTA and CDR2 FQGNSA. CDR3 length: 13 amino acids. The CDR3 DNA sequence: TGTGCCAGCAGCTTCTCTGGGCGGGAGACCCAGTACTTC. This sequence encodes CASSFSGRETQYF.

This clonotype was detected many times. Sequence at one end of the junction differs from germline and may be a read error. V is TRBV6-2 or TRBV6-3 and J is TRBJ1-5, with no clear D. This CDR3 spans 12 amino acids. Germline loops: CDR1 MNHEY, CDR2 SVGEGT. CDR3 sequence reads: CASSPPNQPQNF. The DNA for the CDR3 is TGTGCCAGCAGTCCCCCTAATCAGCCCCAGAATTTT.

The V gene is TRBV7-8, the J gene TRBJ2-5; D gene uncertain. This CDR3 is built from 14 residues. Trimming left V 6 bases short and J 5 bases short, with 16 bases between. CDR1 is SGHVS and CDR2 is FQNEAQ in the germline V gene. The CDR3 bases are TGTGCCAGCAGGAATCGGCGTATAGGGGAGACCCAGTACTTC. Amino acids: CASRNRRIGETQYF.

This clonotype has more than one count but fewer than ten. A much larger clone lies one base from this, so it may be a read error. The V gene is TRBV12-3 or TRBV12-4, the J gene TRBJ1-1; D remains ambiguous. Trimming left V 11 bases short and J 6 bases short, with 13 bases between. The CDR3 loop spans 11 amino acids. This CDR3 reads CACTVGAEAFF. The CDR3 bases are TGTGCCTGCACGGTGGGCGCTGAAGCTTTCTTT.

The chain couples TRBV12-2 to TRBJ2-3. TRBV12-2 is recorded as a pseudogene. The CDR3 consists of 13 residues. The CDR3 nucleotides are TGTGCAAGTCGCTCTCCTGGCACAGATACGCAGTATTTT. Translation gives CASRSPGTDTQYF.

This clonotype was recorded at least ten times. The CDR3 DNA reads TGTGCCAGCAGCTTAGAGACTAGCGGGGGGGCTTACATTCAGTACTTC. It codes for CASSLETSGGAYIQYF. The rearrangement uses TRBV7-2 and TRBJ2-4; 14 bases line up with TRBD2. This CDR3 comprises 16 residues. The germline V gene encodes CDR1 SGHTA and CDR2 FQGNSA. V lost 1 base and J lost 8; bases outside the gene matches: 4.